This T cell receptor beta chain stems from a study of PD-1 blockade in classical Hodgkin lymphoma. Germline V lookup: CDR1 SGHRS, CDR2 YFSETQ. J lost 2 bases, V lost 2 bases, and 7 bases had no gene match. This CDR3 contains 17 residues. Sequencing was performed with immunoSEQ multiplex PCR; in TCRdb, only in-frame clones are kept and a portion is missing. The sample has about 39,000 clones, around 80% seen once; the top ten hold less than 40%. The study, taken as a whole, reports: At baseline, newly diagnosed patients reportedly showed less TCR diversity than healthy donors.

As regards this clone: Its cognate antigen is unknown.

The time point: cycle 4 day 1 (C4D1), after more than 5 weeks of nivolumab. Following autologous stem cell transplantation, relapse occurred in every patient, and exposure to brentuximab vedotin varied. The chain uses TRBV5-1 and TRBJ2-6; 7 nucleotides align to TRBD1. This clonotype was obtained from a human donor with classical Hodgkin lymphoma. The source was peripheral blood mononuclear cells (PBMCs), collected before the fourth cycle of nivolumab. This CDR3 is CASSFASTGAGANVLTF. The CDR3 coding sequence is TGCGCCAGCAGCTTCGCAAGTACAGGGGCTGGGGCCAACGTCCTGACTTTC.